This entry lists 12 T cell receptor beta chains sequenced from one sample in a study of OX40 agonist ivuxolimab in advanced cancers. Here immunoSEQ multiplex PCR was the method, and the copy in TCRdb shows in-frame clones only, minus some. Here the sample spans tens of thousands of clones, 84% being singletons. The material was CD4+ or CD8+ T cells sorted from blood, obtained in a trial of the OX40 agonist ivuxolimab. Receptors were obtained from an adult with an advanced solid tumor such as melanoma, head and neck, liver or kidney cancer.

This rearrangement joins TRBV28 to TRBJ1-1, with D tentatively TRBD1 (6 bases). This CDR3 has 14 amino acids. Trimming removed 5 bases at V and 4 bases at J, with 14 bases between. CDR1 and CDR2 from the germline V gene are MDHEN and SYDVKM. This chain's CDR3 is CASSTPGGATEAFF. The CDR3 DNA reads TGTGCCAGCAGTACCCCCGGGGGGGCCACTGAAGCTTTCTTT.

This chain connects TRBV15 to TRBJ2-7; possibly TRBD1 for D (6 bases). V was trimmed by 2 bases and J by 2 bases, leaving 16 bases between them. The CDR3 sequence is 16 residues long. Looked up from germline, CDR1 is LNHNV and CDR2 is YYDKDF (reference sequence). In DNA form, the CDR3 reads TGTGCCACCAGCAGACAAAAGACAGGCCTTACCTACGAGCAGTACTTC. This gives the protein CATSRQKTGLTYEQYF.

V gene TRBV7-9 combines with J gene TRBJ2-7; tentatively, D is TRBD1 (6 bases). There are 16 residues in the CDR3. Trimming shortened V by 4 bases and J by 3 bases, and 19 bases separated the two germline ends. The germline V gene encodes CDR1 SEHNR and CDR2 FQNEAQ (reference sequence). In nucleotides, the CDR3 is TGTGCCAGCAGCTCCGCGCCCCGGGACACCAGCTACGAGCAGTACTTC. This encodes CASSSAPRDTSYEQYF.

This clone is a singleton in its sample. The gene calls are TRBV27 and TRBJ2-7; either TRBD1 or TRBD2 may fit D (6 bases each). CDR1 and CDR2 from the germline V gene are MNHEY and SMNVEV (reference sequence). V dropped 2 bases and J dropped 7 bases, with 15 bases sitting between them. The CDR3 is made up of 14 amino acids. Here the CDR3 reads CASSLVWGAGEQYF. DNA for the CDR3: TGTGCCAGCAGTTTAGTGTGGGGGGCGGGGGAGCAGTACTTC.

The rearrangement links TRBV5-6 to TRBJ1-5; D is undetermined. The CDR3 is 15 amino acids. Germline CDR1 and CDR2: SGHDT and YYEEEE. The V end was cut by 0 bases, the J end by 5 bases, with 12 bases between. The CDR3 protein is CASSLVTAVDQPQHF. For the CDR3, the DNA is TGTGCCAGCAGCTTGGTTACAGCCGTGGATCAGCCCCAGCATTTT.

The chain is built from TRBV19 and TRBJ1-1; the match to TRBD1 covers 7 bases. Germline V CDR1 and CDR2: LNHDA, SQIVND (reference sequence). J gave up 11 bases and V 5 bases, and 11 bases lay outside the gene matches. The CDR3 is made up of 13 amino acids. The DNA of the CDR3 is TGTGCCAGTAGTTTACTGGACAGGTCCATGGCTTTCTTT. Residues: CASSLLDRSMAFF. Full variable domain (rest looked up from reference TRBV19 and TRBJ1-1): DGGITQSPKYLFRKEGQNVTLSCEQNLNHDAMYWYRQDPGQGLRLIYYSQIVNDFQKGDIAEGYSVSREKKESFPLTVTSAQKNPTAFYLCASSLLDRSMAFFGQGTRLTVV.

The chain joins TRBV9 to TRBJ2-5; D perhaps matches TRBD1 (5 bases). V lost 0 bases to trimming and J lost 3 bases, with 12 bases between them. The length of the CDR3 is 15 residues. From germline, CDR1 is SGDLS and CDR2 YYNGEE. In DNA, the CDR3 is TGTGCCAGCAGCGTAGAGGGGTCTCGAGAAGAGACCCAGTACTTC. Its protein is CASSVEGSREETQYF.

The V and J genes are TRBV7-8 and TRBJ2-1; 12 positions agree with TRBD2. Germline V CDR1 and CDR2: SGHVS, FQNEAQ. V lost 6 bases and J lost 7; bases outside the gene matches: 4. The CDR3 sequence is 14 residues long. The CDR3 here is CASSLTSGSNEQFF. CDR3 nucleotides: TGTGCCAGCAGTTTGACTAGCGGGAGTAATGAGCAGTTCTTC.

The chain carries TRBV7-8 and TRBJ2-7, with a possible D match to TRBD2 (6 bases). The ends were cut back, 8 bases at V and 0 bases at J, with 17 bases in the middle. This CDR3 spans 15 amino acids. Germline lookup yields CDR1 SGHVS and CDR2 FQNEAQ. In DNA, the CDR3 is TGTGCCAGCGGCGTCTACGGAGGGCCCTCCTACGAGCAGTACTTC. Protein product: CASGVYGGPSYEQYF.

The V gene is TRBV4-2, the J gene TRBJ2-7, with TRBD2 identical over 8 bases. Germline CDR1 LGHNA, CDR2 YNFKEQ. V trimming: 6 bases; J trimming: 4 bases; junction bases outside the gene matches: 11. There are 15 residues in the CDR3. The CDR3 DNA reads TGTGCCAGCAGAGGGGGGGAGCGGGAGATATACGAGCAGTACTTC. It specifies CASRGGEREIYEQYF.

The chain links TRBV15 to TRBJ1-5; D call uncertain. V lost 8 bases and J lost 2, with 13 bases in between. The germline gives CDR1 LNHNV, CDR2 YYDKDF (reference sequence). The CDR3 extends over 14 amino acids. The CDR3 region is CATRGVLGNQPQHF. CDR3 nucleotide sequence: TGTGCCACCCGCGGGGTCTTGGGCAATCAGCCCCAGCATTTT.

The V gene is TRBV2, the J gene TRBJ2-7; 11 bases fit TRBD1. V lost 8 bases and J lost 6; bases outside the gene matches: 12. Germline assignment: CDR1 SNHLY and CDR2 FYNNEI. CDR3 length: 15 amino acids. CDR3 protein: CASGPPGQGVSEQYF. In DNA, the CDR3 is TGTGCCAGCGGGCCCCCGGGACAGGGGGTTAGCGAGCAGTACTTC.